This T cell receptor (beta chain) was identified in a study of shared clonotypes between healthy human individuals (TCRdb year 2020). With respect to the entire study: A few men and two women, aged 18 to 49 years, made up the cohort. For each donor, CD4 naive and CD4 memory were each given three plates, CD8 naive was given two plates, and CD8 memory was given one plate. To estimate repertoire size and how much clonotype sharing occurs between individuals, the study deeply sequenced the blood TCR repertoires of roughly 5 healthy adults. Different laboratories and diverse techniques were used to prepare libraries and sequence TCR repertoires, to increase sequencing depth and limit assay-specific biases. Leukapheresis yielded between about 0.9 and 9 billion PBMCs per donor. The research as a whole found: Compared with non-shared clonotypes, clonotypes shared by all four sorted-subset donors had higher generation probabilities. Incomplete sequencing was indicated by rarefaction of sorted-subset datasets, despite the large sequencing depth. Because the study included only a small number of donors, the genetic and exposure-history diversity represented was limited. Only blood was sampled, and tissue TCR repertoires likely differ from those in blood. Sharing across a handful of donors was observed for around 4.8% of naive CD4, over 3% of naive CD8, 2.3% of memory CD4, and about 0.4% of memory CD8 clonotypes. Naive subsets generally had larger estimated clonotype richness than memory subsets did. Pairwise subsampling indicated that sequencing depth was expected to affect the degree of clonotype sharing among donors.

The germline V gene encodes CDR1 MGHRA and CDR2 YSYEKL. At the junction V is shortened by 0 bases and J by 6 bases, with 11 bases in between. The CDR3 numbers 14 residues from cysteine through phenylalanine. The only DNA kept is the CDR3, 42 bases in frame from the first base. Remarks on this clone: Its antigen is unknown. The input lacks base qualities; no much larger clone sits a single base away.

Using the deep immunoSEQ assay, TCR CDR3 regions were amplified from genomic DNA by multiplex PCR. Extracted genomic DNA from each cell subset was distributed evenly across all wells of several immunoSEQ 96-well plates, and each plate was treated as a replicate. For sorted subsets, approximately 0.2 ug of genomic DNA, equivalent to some 33,000 T cell genomes, went into each replicate PCR. Purified libraries were quantified with a Qubit 3.0 fluorometer, sized on a Bioanalyzer 2100, and re-quantified with the KAPA Library Quantification kit. Every immunoSEQ 96-well plate was sequenced on a separate single-read 150-cycle Illumina NextSeq 550 flow cell. The study's processing was this. Because only junctional sequences without quality scores were contained in the immunoSEQ output, filtering matching that applied to full-length reads could not be performed. To assign V/J genes and CDR3, sequences were annotated against IMGT germline references using PyIR, a Python wrapper for IgBLAST v1.9. Reads were removed for weak V/J assignments (E-value above 1e-6), missing CDR3, stop codons, out-of-frame junctions, or ambiguous translated residues. V3J clonotypes were defined as sequences sharing an identical inferred V gene, J gene, and CDR3 amino acid sequence. Percentage overlap between repertoires was calculated by dividing the number of shared unique clonotypes by the size of the smaller repertoire. Repertoire richness was assessed with RTK rarefaction, the Chao1 estimator, and Recon v2.1 estimates of unobserved clonotypes. Generation probabilities were computed with OLGA for all TCRbeta clonotypes obtained by the gDNA method from a few donors. In TCRdb, the immuneACCESS table is reduced to in-frame sequences with V and J assigned. These tables do not hold every clone; where another copy was compared, an unresolved V gene accounts for under half, and the others remain unexplained. That table supplies the V and J calls and clone size; D and trimming were determined from the DNA. The sample table contains approximately 2,200,000 clones; only one count was recorded for approximately 94% of them. The ten largest clones represent approximately 1.7% of the sample.

CD8 naive samples consisted of CD45RO-negative cells that were positively selected for CCR7, yielding a CD45RA+CCR7+ population without TemRA cells. Donors were healthy HIV-negative adults with no recently reported acute infections or vaccinations. All donors were Caucasian adults living in Nashville, Tennessee, USA. Blood was obtained by leukapheresis, after which PBMCs were separated by Ficoll-Histopaque density gradient centrifugation and cryopreserved in liquid nitrogen vapor phase. Purity and quantity of every magnetically sorted T cell population were checked by analytical flow cytometry. Genomic DNA was isolated from every sorted fraction and measured by UV absorbance on a Nanodrop 2000c.

The sequenced material came from naive CD8+ T cells from PBMCs. The cell subset or site label of this sample denotes: CD45RA+CCR7+. The sequence was collected from a man aged 18 to 35 in good health. Some clones in this sample may be carry-over from other donors' samples. In this chain, TRBV4-1 is recombined with TRBJ1-1; the D gene identity is not certain. The CDR3: CASSQDWEVAEAFF. The sequenced DNA is TGCGCCAGCAGCCAAGATTGGGAGGTGGCTGAAGCTTTCTTT.